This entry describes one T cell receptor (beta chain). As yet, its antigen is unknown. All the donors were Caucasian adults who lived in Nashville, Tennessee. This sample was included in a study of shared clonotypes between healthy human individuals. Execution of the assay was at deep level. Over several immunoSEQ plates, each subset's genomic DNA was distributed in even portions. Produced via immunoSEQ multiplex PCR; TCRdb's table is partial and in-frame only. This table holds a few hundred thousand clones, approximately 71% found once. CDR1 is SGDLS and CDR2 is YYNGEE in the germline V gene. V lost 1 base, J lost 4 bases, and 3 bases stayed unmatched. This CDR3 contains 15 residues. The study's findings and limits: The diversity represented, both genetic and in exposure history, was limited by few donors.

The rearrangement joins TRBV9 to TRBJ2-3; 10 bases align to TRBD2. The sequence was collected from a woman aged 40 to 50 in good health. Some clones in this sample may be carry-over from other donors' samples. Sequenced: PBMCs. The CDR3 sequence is CASSVIAGGSDTQYF. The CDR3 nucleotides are TGTGCCAGCAGCGTAATAGCGGGAGGATCAGATACGCAGTATTTT.